These 13 T cell receptor beta chains were all obtained from the same sample, sequenced in a study of shared clonotypes between healthy human individuals. Clones were sequenced by immunoSEQ multiplex PCR, and TCRdb holds only the in-frame ones, with some missing. The table lists 700,000 to 950,000 clones, just over 95% of them singletons. Selected positively for CCR7 and CD45RO-negative, naive CD8 cells excluded terminally differentiated effector memory CD45RA+ cells. Source material: naive CD8+ T cells sorted from blood. The origin of the receptors is a man aged 25-45 years in good health.

J is TRBJ2-1 and V is TRBV5-1, with D perhaps matching TRBD2 (5 bases). The CDR3 length is 16 residues. Germline V gene data show CDR1 as SGHRS and CDR2 as YFSETQ. Trimming removed 3 bases from V and 0 bases from J, with 13 bases in between. CDR3 residues: CASSYGPGSSYNEQFF. For the CDR3, the DNA is TGCGCCAGCAGCTATGGACCGGGGAGCTCCTACAATGAGCAGTTCTTC.

The rearrangement links TRBV5-1 to TRBJ2-7; the match to TRBD2 covers 11 bases. J gave up 5 bases and V 0 bases, and 4 bases lay outside the gene matches. Germline-derived CDR1 and CDR2 are SGHRS and YFSETQ. The CDR3 contains 15 residues. Here the CDR3 reads CASSLDLAGGHEQYF. For the CDR3, the DNA is TGCGCCAGCAGCTTGGATCTAGCGGGAGGCCACGAGCAGTACTTC.

This clone was seen a single time. V usage is TRBV28 and J usage is TRBJ1-5; D is uncertain. The V end lost 2 bases, the J end lost 5 bases, and 13 bases lay between the germline ends. The CDR3 totals 15 residues. Germline V gene lookup returns CDR1 MDHEN and CDR2 SYDVKM. The DNA for the CDR3 is TGTGCCAGCAGTTTACCGTATAGCGGGGATCAGCCCCAGCATTTT. This gives the protein CASSLPYSGDQPQHF.

The genes are TRBV6-5 and TRBJ2-7; D gene uncertain. CDR1 is MNHEY, CDR2 SVGAGI, per germline. This CDR3 is built from 12 residues. V was pared by 2 bases and J by 9 bases, with 11 bases between. The CDR3 sequence: CASSYDTSVQYF. The DNA for the CDR3 is TGTGCCAGCAGTTACGACACTTCGGTGCAGTACTTC.

The CDR3 here is CASSFRIAGHTDTQYF. CDR3 coding DNA: TGTGCCAGCAGCTTCAGGATAGCGGGACACACAGATACGCAGTATTTT. The chain has TRBV7-2 and TRBJ2-3, with 8 bases matching TRBD2. The germline V gene encodes CDR1 SGHTA and CDR2 FQGNSA. This CDR3 is 16 amino acids long. Trimming removed 3 bases from V and 2 bases from J; junction bases left unmatched: 7.

The V gene is TRBV6-5, the J gene TRBJ2-7, with D perhaps TRBD1 (5 bases). CDR1 and CDR2 from the germline V gene are MNHEY and SVGAGI. Trimming took 1 base from V and 5 from J, leaving 9 bases between them. The CDR3 is 13 amino acids. The CDR3 nucleotides are TGTGCCAGCAGTTACTTTCAGGGTAACGAGCAGTACTTC. Amino acid sequence: CASSYFQGNEQYF.

The chain couples TRBV7-6 to TRBJ2-1, with 8 nucleotides matching TRBD1. Germline assignment: CDR1 SGHVS and CDR2 FNYEAQ. The CDR3 is made up of 13 amino acids. V shed 9 bases and J 5 bases; nucleotides not matched to a gene: 6. The CDR3 region has the DNA TGTGCCAGTTCGACAGGGGTGGACAATGAGCAGTTCTTC. This gives the protein CASSTGVDNEQFF.

The count of this clone is one. The chain combines TRBV4-1 with TRBJ2-3; no firm D call. The V gene lost 3 bases and the J gene lost 0 bases, with 10 bases spanning the gap. Germline CDR1 MGHRA, CDR2 YSYEKL. There are 15 residues in the CDR3. CDR3 residues: CASSHTVTSTDTQYF. CDR3 sequence (DNA): TGCGCCAGCAGCCACACAGTTACTAGCACAGATACGCAGTATTTT.

The rearrangement joins TRBV6-1 to TRBJ2-7; D gene ambiguous. Trimming took 3 bases from V and 3 from J, leaving 12 bases between them. The CDR3 length is 14 residues. The germline V gene encodes CDR1 MNHNS and CDR2 SASEGT. The CDR3 spells CASSEGTANYEQYF. The CDR3 DNA reads TGTGCCAGCAGTGAGGGAACGGCTAACTACGAGCAGTACTTC.

This chain joins TRBV9 and TRBJ2-1; TRBD1 might be the D (6 bases). This CDR3 is 17 amino acids long. From germline, CDR1 is SGDLS and CDR2 YYNGEE. V was shortened by 4 bases and J by 2 bases, with 19 bases between the two germline ends. CDR3 bases: TGTGCCAGCAGCCATCCCCGGGGCAGGGGCCCCTACAATGAGCAGTTCTTC. It yields the protein CASSHPRGRGPYNEQFF.

J is TRBJ1-4 and V is TRBV29-1, with D unclear. This CDR3 spans 14 amino acids. Germline V gene data show CDR1 as SQVTM and CDR2 as ANQGSEA. V was clipped by 0 bases and J by 12 bases, with 17 bases between them. The CDR3 region is CSVEDVRGPLELFF. DNA of the CDR3: TGCAGCGTTGAAGATGTCCGGGGTCCTCTAGAACTGTTTTTT.

This rearrangement joins TRBV27 to TRBJ2-7, with D unresolved. The CDR3 is 14 amino acids. Germline values: CDR1 MNHEY, CDR2 SMNVEV (reference sequence). V was clipped by 4 bases and J by 2 bases, with 12 bases between them. CDR3 protein: CASSSPRRPYEQYF. CDR3 nucleotide sequence: TGTGCCAGCAGTTCTCCCCGACGGCCCTACGAGCAGTACTTC.

This chain connects TRBV5-6 to TRBJ2-2; the D call may be TRBD1 or TRBD2 (5 bases each). The CDR3 is 12 residues long. V lost 4 bases and J 9 bases, leaving 10 bases between the germline ends. From germline, CDR1 is SGHDT and CDR2 YYEEEE. CDR3 loop: CASSLRGRELFF. CDR3 bases: TGTGCCAGCAGCCTTCGGGGCCGGGAGCTGTTTTTT.